This TCR beta chain was sequenced during a study of tumor T cells in aggressive B-cell lymphoma. Libraries were prepared by immunoSEQ multiplex PCR; TCRdb keeps only in-frame clonotypes and omits some of them. The table includes about 910 clones, about 78% detected once. Specimen: tumor tissue. The origin of this receptor is an adult with diffuse large B cell lymphoma. Some clones in this sample may be carry-over from other donors' samples.

The CDR3, as DNA: TGTGCCAGCAGCGAACAGGGTTCGGAAGCCAAAAACATTCAGTACTTC. It yields the protein CASSEQGSEAKNIQYF. The chain uses TRBV9 and TRBJ2-4, with D possibly being TRBD1 (6 bases). Germline V gene sequence: CDR1 SGDLS, CDR2 YYNGEE. This CDR3 region has 16 residues. V was shortened by 3 bases and J by 0 bases, with 13 bases between the two germline ends.